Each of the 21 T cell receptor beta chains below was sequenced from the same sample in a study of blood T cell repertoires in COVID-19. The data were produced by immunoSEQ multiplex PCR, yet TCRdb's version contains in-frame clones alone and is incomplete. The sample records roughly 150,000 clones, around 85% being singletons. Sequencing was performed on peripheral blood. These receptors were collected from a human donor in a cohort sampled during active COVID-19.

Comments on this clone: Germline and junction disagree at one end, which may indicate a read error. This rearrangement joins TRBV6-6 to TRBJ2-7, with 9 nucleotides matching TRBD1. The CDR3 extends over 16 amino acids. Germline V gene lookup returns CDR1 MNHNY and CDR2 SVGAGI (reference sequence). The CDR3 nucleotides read TGTGCCAGCAGTAACTCCCGACAGGGGGTAACCTACGAGCAGTACTTC. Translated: CASSNSRQGVTYEQYF.

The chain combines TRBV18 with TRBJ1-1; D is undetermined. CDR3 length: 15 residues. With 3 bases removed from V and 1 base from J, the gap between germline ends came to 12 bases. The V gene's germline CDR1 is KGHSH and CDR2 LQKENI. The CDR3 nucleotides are TGTGCCAGCTCACCTCAACCGAGTTCGAACACTGAAGCTTTCTTT. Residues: CASSPQPSSNTEAFF.

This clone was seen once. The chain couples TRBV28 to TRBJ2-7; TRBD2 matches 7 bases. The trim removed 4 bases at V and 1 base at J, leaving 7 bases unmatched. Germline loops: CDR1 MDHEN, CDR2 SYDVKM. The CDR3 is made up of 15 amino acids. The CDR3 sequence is CASSSRTSGSYEQYF. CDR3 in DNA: TGTGCCAGCAGTTCCCGGACTAGTGGTTCCTACGAGCAGTACTTC.

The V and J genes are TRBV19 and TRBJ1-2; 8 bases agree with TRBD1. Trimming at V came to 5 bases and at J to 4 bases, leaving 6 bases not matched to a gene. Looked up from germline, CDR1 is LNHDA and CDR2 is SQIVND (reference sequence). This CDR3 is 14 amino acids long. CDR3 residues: CASSDRGKGYGYTF. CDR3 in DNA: TGTGCCAGTAGTGACAGGGGCAAGGGCTATGGCTACACCTTC.

As DNA, the CDR3 is TGTGCCAGCAGTTGGGGGGGGCGGGTTAACTACAATGAGCAGTTCTTC. Protein: CASSWGGRVNYNEQFF. V is TRBV28 and J is TRBJ2-1, with a possible D match to TRBD2 (7 bases). Per germline, CDR1 MDHEN and CDR2 SYDVKM. The CDR3 is made up of 16 amino acids. V lost 4 bases and J 3 bases, leaving 16 bases between the germline ends. Based on the CDR3 plus reference TRBV28 and TRBJ2-1, the full variable domain is DVKVTQSSRYLVKRTGEKVFLECVQDMDHENMFWYRQDPGLGLRLIYFSYDVKMKEKGDIPEGYSVSREKKERFSLILESASTNQTSMYLCASSWGGRVNYNEQFFGPGTRLTVL.

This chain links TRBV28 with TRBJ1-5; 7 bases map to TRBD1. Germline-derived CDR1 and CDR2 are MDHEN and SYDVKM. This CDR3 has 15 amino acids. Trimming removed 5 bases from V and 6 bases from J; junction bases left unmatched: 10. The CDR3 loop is CASSSRQGISQPQHF. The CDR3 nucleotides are TGTGCCAGCAGTAGCCGACAGGGTATTTCTCAGCCCCAGCATTTT.

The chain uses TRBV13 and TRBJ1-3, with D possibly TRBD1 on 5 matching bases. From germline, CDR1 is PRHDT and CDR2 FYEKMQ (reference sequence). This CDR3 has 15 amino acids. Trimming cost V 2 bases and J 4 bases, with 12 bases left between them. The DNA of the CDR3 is TGTGCCAGCAGCTTATGGGGCGGATACGGAAACACCATATATTTT. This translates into CASSLWGGYGNTIYF.

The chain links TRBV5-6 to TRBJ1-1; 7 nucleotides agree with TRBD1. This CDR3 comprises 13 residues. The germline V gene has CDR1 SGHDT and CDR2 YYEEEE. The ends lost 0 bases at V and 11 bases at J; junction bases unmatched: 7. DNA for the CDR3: TGTGCCAGCAGCTTGGACTACAGGGGTGAGGCTTTCTTT. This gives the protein CASSLDYRGEAFF.

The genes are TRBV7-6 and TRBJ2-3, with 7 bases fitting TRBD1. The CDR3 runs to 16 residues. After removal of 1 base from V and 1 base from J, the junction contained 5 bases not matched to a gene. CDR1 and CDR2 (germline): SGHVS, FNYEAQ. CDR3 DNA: TGTGCCAGCAGCTTAGGAGGGGGCTCGGGCACAGATACGCAGTATTTT. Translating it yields CASSLGGGSGTDTQYF.

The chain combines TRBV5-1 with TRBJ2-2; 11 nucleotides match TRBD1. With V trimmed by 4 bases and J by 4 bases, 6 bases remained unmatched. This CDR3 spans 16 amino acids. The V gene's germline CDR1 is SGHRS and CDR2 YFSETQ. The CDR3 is CASSAAGTGGTGELFF. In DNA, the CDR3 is TGCGCCAGCAGCGCGGCCGGGACAGGGGGCACCGGGGAGCTGTTTTTT.

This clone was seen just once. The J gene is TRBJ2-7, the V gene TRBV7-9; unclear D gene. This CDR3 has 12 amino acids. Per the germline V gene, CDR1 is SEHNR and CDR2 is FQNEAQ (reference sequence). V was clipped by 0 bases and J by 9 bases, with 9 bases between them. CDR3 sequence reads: CASSLAQALQYF. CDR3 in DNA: TGTGCCAGCAGCTTAGCTCAGGCTTTGCAGTACTTC.

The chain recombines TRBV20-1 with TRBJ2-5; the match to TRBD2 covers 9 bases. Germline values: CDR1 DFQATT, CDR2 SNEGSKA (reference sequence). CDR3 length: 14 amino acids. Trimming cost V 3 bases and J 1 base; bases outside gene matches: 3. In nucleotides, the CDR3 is TGCAGTGCTAGTCTAGCGGGGCTCCAAGAGACCCAGTACTTC. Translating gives CSASLAGLQETQYF.

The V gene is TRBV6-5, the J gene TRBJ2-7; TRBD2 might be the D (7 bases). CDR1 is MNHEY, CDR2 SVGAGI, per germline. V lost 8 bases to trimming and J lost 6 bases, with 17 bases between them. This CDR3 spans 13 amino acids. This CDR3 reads CASGGARAGEQYF. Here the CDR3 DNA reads TGTGCCAGCGGGGGGGCACGGGCAGGCGAGCAGTACTTC.

CDR3 nucleotide sequence: TGCAGCGTTGAGCCCGGCCAGGGGGTTAGGGAAGCTTTCTTT. Translation: CSVEPGQGVREAFF. This rearrangement joins TRBV29-1 to TRBJ1-1, with 7 bases fitting TRBD1. The germline V gene encodes CDR1 SQVTM and CDR2 ANQGSEA. The CDR3 has 14 residues. Trimming at V came to 3 bases and at J to 8 bases, leaving 12 bases not matched to a gene.

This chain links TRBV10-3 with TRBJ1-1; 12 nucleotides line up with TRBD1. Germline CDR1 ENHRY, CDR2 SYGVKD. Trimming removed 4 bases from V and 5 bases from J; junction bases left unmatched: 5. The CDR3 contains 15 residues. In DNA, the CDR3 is TGTGCCATCAGTGCTGGGACAGGGGGCGGGACTGAAGCTTTCTTT. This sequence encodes CAISAGTGGGTEAFF.

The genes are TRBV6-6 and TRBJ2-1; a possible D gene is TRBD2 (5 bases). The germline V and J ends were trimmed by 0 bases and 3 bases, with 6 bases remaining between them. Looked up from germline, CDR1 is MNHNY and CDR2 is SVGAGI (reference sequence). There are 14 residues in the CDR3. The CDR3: CASSYSRVYNEQFF. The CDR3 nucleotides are TGTGCCAGCAGTTACTCGAGGGTCTACAATGAGCAGTTCTTC.

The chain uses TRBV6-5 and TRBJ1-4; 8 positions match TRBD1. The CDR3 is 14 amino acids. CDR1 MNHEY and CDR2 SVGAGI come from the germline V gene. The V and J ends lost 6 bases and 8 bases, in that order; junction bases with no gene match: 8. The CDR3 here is CASSHDRGREKLFF. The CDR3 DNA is TGTGCCAGCAGCCACGACAGGGGCCGGGAAAAACTGTTTTTT.

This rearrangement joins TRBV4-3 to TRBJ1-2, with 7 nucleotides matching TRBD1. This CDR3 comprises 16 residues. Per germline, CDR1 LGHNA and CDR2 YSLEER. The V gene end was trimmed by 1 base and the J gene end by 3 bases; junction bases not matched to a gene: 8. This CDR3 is CASSQVLGGADYGYTF. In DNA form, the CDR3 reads TGCGCCAGCAGCCAAGTTTTAGGGGGCGCTGACTATGGCTACACCTTC.

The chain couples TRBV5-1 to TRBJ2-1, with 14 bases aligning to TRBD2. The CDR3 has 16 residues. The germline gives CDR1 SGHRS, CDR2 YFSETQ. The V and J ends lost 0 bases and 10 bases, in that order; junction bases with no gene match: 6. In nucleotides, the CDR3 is TGCGCCAGCAGCTTGGTGGGACTAGCGGGAGTCAACGAGCAGTTCTTC. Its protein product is CASSLVGLAGVNEQFF.

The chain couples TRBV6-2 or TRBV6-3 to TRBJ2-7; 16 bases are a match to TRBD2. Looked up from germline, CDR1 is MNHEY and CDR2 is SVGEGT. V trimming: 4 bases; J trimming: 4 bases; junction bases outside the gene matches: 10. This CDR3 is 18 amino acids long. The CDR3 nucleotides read TGTGCCAGCAGTTGGCCTGCGCCGGGACTAGCGGGAGGGTACGAGCAGTACTTC. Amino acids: CASSWPAPGLAGGYEQYF.

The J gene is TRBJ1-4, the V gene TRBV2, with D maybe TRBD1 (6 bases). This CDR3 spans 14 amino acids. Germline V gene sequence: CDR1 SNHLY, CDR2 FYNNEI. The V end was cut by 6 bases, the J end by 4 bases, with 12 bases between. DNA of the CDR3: TGTGCCAGCAGCGAGACAGGCAATAATGAAAAACTGTTTTTT. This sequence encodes CASSETGNNEKLFF.